This T cell receptor beta chain was found in a study of cytomegalovirus exposure and HLA in healthy donors. Study-wide results and limits: Cytomegalovirus association was assigned to about 150 TCR beta chains.

CDR3 length: 12 residues. Germline V gene data show CDR1 as SQVTM and CDR2 as ANQGSEA. V lost 3 bases and J lost 6; bases outside the gene matches: 2. Measured with immunoSEQ multiplex PCR; TCRdb has only the in-frame clones, and not every one. The sample carries roughly 150,000 clones, approximately 86% recorded once. With regard to this clone: Its antigen is unknown.

The rearrangement uses TRBV29-1 and TRBJ2-1, with 7 bases matching TRBD2. Sequencing was done on a sample of PBMCs. This TCR derives from a young woman in good health and CMV-seronegative. The CDR3 loop reads CSVEASGNEQFF. Written as DNA, the CDR3 is TGCAGCGTTGAGGCTAGCGGCAATGAGCAGTTCTTC.